This T cell receptor beta chain emerged from a study of spatial heterogeneity in lung cancer. Study outcomes and limitations: Tumor mutation counts were tracked by expanded intratumoral alpha and beta TCR counts.

This clonotype was picked up many times. Its antigen is unidentified. Every individual TCR cDNA molecule carried its own unique molecular identifier, which allowed correction of PCR and sequencing errors. TCRdb re-called the 5' RACE reads with MiXCR, one entry per CDR3 protein. The table lists 20,000 to 25,000 distinct CDR3 sequences, under 5.5% of them singletons, with around 9% in the top ten. Germline values: CDR1 KGHDR, CDR2 SFDVKD. The V and J ends lost 3 bases and 5 bases respectively, with 15 bases between them. The CDR3 runs 15 residues. Stated time point: sample taken at primary tumor resection. The donor group consisted of over 60 patients who had untreated, early-stage non-small cell lung cancer.

The input for sequencing was lung tumor tissue, taken at surgery. The clonotype originates from a male donor with early-stage non-small cell lung cancer. The V gene is TRBV24-1, the J gene TRBJ2-5; possibly TRBD1 for D (5 bases). The CDR3 loop reads CATSDPYRSRETQYF. The CDR3, as DNA: TGTGCCACCAGTGATCCCTACAGGTCCCGGGAGACCCAGTACTTC.